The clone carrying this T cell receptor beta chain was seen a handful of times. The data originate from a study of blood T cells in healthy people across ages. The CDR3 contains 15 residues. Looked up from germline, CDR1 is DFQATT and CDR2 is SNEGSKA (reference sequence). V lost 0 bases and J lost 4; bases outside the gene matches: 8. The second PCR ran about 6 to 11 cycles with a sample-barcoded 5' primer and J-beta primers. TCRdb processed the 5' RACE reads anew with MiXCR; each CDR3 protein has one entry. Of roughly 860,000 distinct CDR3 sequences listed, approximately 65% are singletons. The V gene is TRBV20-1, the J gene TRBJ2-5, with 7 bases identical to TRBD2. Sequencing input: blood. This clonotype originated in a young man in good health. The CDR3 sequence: CSARDQKSGVETQYF. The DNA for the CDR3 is TGCAGTGCTAGAGATCAAAAGAGCGGGGTAGAGACCCAGTACTTC.